A selection of T cell receptor beta chains follows, all from one sample in a study of cytomegalovirus exposure and HLA in healthy donors. TCRdb's table, derived via immunoSEQ multiplex PCR, lists solely in-frame clones and lacks some. Counted here are 150,000 to 200,000 clones, over 60% occurring once; the ten biggest clones make up under 2%. Sample: PBMCs. The receptors originated from a woman aged 25 to 39 in good health and CMV-seronegative. Both conserved end residues are part of each CDR3. The D gene is left open where the match is weak. Size values are once, few and many counts, or a class for expanded clones, and some rows have none.

V: TRBV6-5; size: NA; D: NA; length: 15; J: TRBJ1-2; CDR3: CASSYSPNREDGYTF; DNA: TGTGCCAGCAGTTACTCCCCCAACAGGGAAGATGGCTACACCTTC
V: TRBV5-1; size: NA; D: NA; length: 18; J: TRBJ2-7; CDR3: CASSLAGGGNSVPYEQYF; DNA: TGCGCCAGCAGCTTGGCCGGTGGCGGGAACAGCGTACCCTACGAGCAGTACTTC
V: TRBV5-4; size: few; D: TRBD2; length: 16; J: TRBJ2-1; CDR3: CASTREVSGAYNEQFF; DNA: TGTGCCAGCACCCGGGAGGTTAGCGGGGCCTACAATGAGCAGTTCTTC
V: TRBV9; size: few; D: NA; length: 13; J: TRBJ2-5; CDR3: CASSVSPRETQYF; DNA: TGTGCCAGCAGCGTAAGCCCGAGGGAGACCCAGTACTTC
V: TRBV9; size: NA; D: NA; length: 15; J: TRBJ1-3; CDR3: CASSVVGGSGNTIYF; DNA: TGTGCCAGCAGCGTAGTGGGGGGGTCAGGAAACACCATATATTTT
V: TRBV18; size: NA; D: NA; length: 14; J: TRBJ1-2; CDR3: CASSPPGAGYGYTF; DNA: TGTGCCAGCTCACCACCGGGGGCAGGTTATGGCTACACCTTC
V: TRBV29-1; size: NA; D: TRBD1; length: 15; J: TRBJ2-5; CDR3: CSVETGTGGGETQYF; DNA: TGCAGCGTTGAGACCGGGACAGGTGGGGGAGAGACCCAGTACTTC
V: TRBV9; size: NA; D: NA; length: 14; J: TRBJ1-3; CDR3: CASSVEWSGNTIYF; DNA: TGTGCCAGCAGCGTCGAGTGGTCTGGAAACACCATATATTTT
V: TRBV6-5; size: NA; D: NA; length: 14; J: TRBJ2-3; CDR3: CASSYVDSTDTQYF; DNA: TGTGCCAGCAGTTACGTCGACAGTACAGATACGCAGTATTTT
V: TRBV28; size: once; D: NA; length: 15; J: TRBJ1-6; CDR3: CASSRGIGGTSPLHF; DNA: TGTGCCAGCAGTAGGGGGATTGGGGGCACTTCACCCCTCCACTTT